This T cell receptor (beta chain) was sequenced during a study of long-term antiretroviral therapy in people with HIV. The CDR3 contains 14 residues. Trimming removed 0 bases from V and 4 bases from J, with 9 bases in between. Germline CDR1 LGHNA, CDR2 YSLEER. Samples were assayed with immunoSEQ v3.0 at survey level. Sequencing used immunoSEQ multiplex PCR; TCRdb keeps in-frame clones, though not all of them. The table lists some 15,000 clones, over 80% of them singletons, with approximately 15% in the top ten. The sample holds a few counts of this clone. The sample here was unsorted PBMCs, taken 1.8 years before starting antiretroviral therapy. The clonotype originates from a woman between 40 and 50 years old with HIV. The chain links TRBV4-3 to TRBJ1-2; no definite D call. The CDR3 spells CASSQDLGGYGYTF. The CDR3 nucleotides are TGCGCCAGCAGCCAAGATCTTGGCGGCTATGGCTACACCTTC.